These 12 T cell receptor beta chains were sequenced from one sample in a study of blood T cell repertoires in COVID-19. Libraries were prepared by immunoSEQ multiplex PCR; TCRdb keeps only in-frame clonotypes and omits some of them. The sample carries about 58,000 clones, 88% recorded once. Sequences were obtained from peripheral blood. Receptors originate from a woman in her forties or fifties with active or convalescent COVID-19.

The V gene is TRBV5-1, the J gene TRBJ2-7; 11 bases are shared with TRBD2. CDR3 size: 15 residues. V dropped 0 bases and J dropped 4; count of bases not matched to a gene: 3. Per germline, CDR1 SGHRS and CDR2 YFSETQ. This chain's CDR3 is CASSLAGLADYEQYF. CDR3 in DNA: TGCGCCAGCAGCTTGGCGGGACTAGCGGATTACGAGCAGTACTTC. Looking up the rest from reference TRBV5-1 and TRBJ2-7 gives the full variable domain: KAGVTQTPRYLIKTRGQQVTLSCSPISGHRSVSWYQQTPGQGLQFLFEYFSETQRNKGNFPGRFSGRQFSNSRSEMNVSTLELGDSALYLCASSLAGLADYEQYFGPGTRLTVT.

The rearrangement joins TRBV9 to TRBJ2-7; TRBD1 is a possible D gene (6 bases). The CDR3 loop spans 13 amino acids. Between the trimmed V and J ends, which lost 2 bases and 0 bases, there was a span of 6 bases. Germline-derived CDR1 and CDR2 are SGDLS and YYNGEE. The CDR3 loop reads CASSVDSSYEQYF. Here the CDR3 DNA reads TGTGCCAGCAGCGTGGACAGCTCCTACGAGCAGTACTTC.

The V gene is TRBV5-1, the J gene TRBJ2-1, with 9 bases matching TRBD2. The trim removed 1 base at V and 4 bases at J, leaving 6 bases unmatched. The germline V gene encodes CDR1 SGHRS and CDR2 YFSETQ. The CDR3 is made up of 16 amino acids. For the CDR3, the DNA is TGCGCCAGCAGCTTGTGGACTAGCGTATATTACAATGAGCAGTTCTTC. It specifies CASSLWTSVYYNEQFF.

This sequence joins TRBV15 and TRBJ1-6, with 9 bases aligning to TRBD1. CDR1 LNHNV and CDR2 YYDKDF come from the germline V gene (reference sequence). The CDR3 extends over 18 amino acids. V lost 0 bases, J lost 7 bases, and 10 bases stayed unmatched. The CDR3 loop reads CATSRDHGQGLWNSPLHF. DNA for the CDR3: TGTGCCACCAGCAGAGATCATGGACAGGGGTTATGGAATTCACCCCTCCACTTT.

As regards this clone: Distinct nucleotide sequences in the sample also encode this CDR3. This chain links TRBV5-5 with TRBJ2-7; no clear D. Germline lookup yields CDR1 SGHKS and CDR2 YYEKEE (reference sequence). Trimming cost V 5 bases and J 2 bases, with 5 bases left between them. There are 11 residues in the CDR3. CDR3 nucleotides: TGTGCCAGCAGTTCAACCTACGAGCAGTACTTC. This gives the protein CASSSTYEQYF. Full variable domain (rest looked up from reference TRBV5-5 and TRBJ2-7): DAGVTQSPTHLIKTRGQQVTLRCSPISGHKSVSWYQQVLGQGPQFIFQYYEKEERGRGNFPDRFSARQFPNYSSELNVNALLLGDSALYLCASSSTYEQYFGPGTRLTVT.

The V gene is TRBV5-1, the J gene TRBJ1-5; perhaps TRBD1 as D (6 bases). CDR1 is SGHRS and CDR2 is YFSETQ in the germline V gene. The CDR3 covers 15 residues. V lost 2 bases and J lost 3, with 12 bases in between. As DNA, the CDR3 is TGCGCCAGCAGCTTACAGGGAGGGGACAATCAGCCCCAGCATTTT. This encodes CASSLQGGDNQPQHF.

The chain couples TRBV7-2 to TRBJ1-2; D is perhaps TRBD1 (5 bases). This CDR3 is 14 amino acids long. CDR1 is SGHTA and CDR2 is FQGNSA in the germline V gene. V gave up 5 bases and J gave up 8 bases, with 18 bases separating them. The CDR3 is CASSPRPKGLGYTF. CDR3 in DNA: TGTGCCAGCAGCCCCCGTCCTAAGGGGCTGGGCTACACCTTC.

The DNA for the CDR3 is TGTGCCAGCAGCGTAGAAGCCCGGGACAGATATAACTATGGCTACACCTTC. Translation: CASSVEARDRYNYGYTF. The chain joins TRBV9 to TRBJ1-2; 7 bases agree with TRBD1. There are 17 residues in the CDR3. The trim removed 0 bases at V and 1 base at J, leaving 9 bases unmatched. Germline values: CDR1 SGDLS, CDR2 YYNGEE.

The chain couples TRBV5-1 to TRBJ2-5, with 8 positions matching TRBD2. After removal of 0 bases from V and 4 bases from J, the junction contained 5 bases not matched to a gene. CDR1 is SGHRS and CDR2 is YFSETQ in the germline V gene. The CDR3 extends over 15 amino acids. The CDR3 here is CASSLGAGVGETQYF. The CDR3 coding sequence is TGCGCCAGCAGCTTGGGAGCGGGAGTGGGAGAGACCCAGTACTTC.

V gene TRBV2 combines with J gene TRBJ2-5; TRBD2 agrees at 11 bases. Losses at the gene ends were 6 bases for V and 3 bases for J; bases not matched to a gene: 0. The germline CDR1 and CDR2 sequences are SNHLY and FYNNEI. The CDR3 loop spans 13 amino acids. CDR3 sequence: CASRGLAEETQYF. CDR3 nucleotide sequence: TGTGCCAGCAGGGGACTAGCGGAAGAGACCCAGTACTTC.

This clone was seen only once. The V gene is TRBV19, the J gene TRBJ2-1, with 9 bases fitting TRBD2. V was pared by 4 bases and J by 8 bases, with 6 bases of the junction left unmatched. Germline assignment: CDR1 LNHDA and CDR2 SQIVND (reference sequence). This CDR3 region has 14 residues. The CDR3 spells CASSRSAGGDEQFF. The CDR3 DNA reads TGTGCCAGTAGTAGATCAGCGGGAGGAGATGAGCAGTTCTTC.

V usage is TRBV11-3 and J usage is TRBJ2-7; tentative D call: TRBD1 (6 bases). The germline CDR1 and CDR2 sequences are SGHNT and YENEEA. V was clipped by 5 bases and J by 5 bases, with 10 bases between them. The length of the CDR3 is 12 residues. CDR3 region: CASSPNRDEQYF. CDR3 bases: TGTGCCAGCAGCCCAAACAGGGACGAGCAGTACTTC.